Presented here are 21 T cell receptor beta chains from one specimen sequenced in a study of blood T cell repertoires in COVID-19. Here immunoSEQ multiplex PCR was the method, and the copy in TCRdb shows in-frame clones only, minus some. This table holds about 240,000 clones, approximately 83% found once. The source material was PBMCs or T cells enriched from blood (not recorded which). The receptors stem from a woman aged 40-49 years with acute COVID-19.

The chain employs TRBV29-1 and TRBJ2-7, with unresolved D. The V gene's germline CDR1 is SQVTM and CDR2 ANQGSEA. Trimming cost V 5 bases and J 1 base, with 9 bases left between them. There are 12 residues in the CDR3. CDR3 protein: CSVLWQSYEQYF. The CDR3 region has the DNA TGCAGCGTTCTTTGGCAGTCCTACGAGCAGTACTTC.

The genes are TRBV6-5 and TRBJ1-6; 8 nucleotides match TRBD1. V gave up 7 bases and J gave up 9 bases; unmatched junction bases: 8. The CDR3 sequence is 14 residues long. Germline values: CDR1 MNHEY, CDR2 SVGAGI. In DNA form, the CDR3 reads TGTGCCAGCAAGCCCGGACAGGGCATTTCACCCCTCCACTTT. This encodes CASKPGQGISPLHF.

This chain joins TRBV25-1 and TRBJ2-3; 11 nucleotides line up with TRBD2. The V segment lost 1 base and the J segment 2 bases; nucleotides outside the gene matches: 8. Germline assignment: CDR1 MGHDK and CDR2 SYGVNS. This CDR3 has 18 amino acids. CDR3 DNA: TGTGCCAGCAGTGAATGGAAGACTAGCGGGAAATCCACAGATACGCAGTATTTT. It encodes CASSEWKTSGKSTDTQYF.

The J gene is TRBJ2-5, the V gene TRBV4-1; TRBD2 agrees at 8 bases. Germline V gives CDR1 MGHRA, CDR2 YSYEKL. Germline trimming cut 0 bases from V and 5 bases from J; bases unmatched to any gene: 8. CDR3 length equals 16 residues. This CDR3 reads CASSQDGARGGETQYF. CDR3 nucleotide sequence: TGCGCCAGCAGCCAAGATGGGGCCCGGGGGGGGGAGACCCAGTACTTC.

The chain is built from TRBV5-6 and TRBJ2-1, with 10 bases that match TRBD2. V was pared by 0 bases and J by 8 bases, with 11 bases of the junction left unmatched. Germline assignment: CDR1 SGHDT and CDR2 YYEEEE. The CDR3 sequence is 17 residues long. This CDR3 is CASSLELAGEVGDEQFF. In nucleotides, the CDR3 is TGTGCCAGCAGCTTGGAGCTAGCGGGAGAAGTGGGCGATGAGCAGTTCTTC.

The J gene is TRBJ2-5, the V gene TRBV3-1 (or the pseudogene TRBV3-2), with TRBD1 matching over 8 bases. The CDR3 extends over 14 amino acids. V lost 5 bases, J lost 2 bases, and 4 bases stayed unmatched. Per the germline V gene, CDR1 is LGHDT and CDR2 is YNNKEL (reference sequence). DNA of the CDR3: TGTGCCAGCAGCGGACGACAGGGGCAAGAGACCCAGTACTTC. This sequence encodes CASSGRQGQETQYF.

This chain connects TRBV19 to TRBJ2-7, with D perhaps matching TRBD2 (5 bases). Germline-derived CDR1 and CDR2 are LNHDA and SQIVND (reference sequence). The CDR3 has 13 amino acids. The germline V and J ends were trimmed by 5 bases and 2 bases, with 10 bases remaining between them. The CDR3 protein is CASSAGLPYEQYF. Here the CDR3 DNA reads TGTGCCAGTAGTGCGGGTCTCCCCTACGAGCAGTACTTC.

The count of this clone is one. This chain joins TRBV18 and TRBJ2-1, with 8 bases lining up with TRBD2. The CDR3 consists of 14 residues. Germline CDR1 is KGHSH and CDR2 is LQKENI. V lost 2 bases, J lost 6 bases, and 3 bases stayed unmatched. This CDR3 reads CASSPGTRGNEQFF. CDR3 in DNA: TGTGCCAGCTCACCAGGGACTAGAGGCAATGAGCAGTTCTTC.

The genes are TRBV5-1 and TRBJ2-6; TRBD2 aligns across 9 bases. Germline CDR1 reads SGHRS; CDR2 reads YFSETQ. The ends lost 7 bases at V and 4 bases at J; junction bases unmatched: 15. This CDR3 has 18 residues. The CDR3 DNA follows: TGCGCCAGCTCCAAGCGACTAGCGGCCCAGGGGGGGGCCAACGTCCTGACTTTC. Its translation: CASSKRLAAQGGANVLTF.

The chain joins TRBV12-3 or TRBV12-4 to TRBJ1-5; D is ambiguous. The CDR3 contains 13 residues. V was clipped by 3 bases and J by 5 bases, with 8 bases between them. Written as DNA, the CDR3 is TGTGCCAGCAGTTTCTCGAGTGATCAGCCCCAGCATTTT. Translating gives CASSFSSDQPQHF.

The chain couples TRBV15 to TRBJ2-5, with D possibly matching TRBD2 (6 bases). V was cut by 3 bases and J by 4 bases, with 9 bases left in between. This CDR3 has 13 amino acids. Germline V gene lookup returns CDR1 LNHNV and CDR2 YYDKDF (reference sequence). CDR3 amino acids: CATSSVGLETQYF. As DNA, the CDR3 is TGTGCCACCAGCAGTGTGGGACTAGAGACCCAGTACTTC.

The V call is TRBV5-5, the J call TRBJ1-2; 9 positions agree with TRBD1. V was clipped by 0 bases and J by 2 bases; unmatched bases: 5. The CDR3 consists of 16 residues. In germline, CDR1 is SGHKS, CDR2 YYEKEE (reference sequence). CDR3 amino acids: CASSLVFGTGNYGYTF. The CDR3 DNA reads as TGTGCCAGCAGCTTGGTGTTTGGGACAGGGAACTATGGCTACACCTTC.

The V gene is TRBV27, the J gene TRBJ2-7; the match to TRBD1 covers 7 bases. Germline trimming cut 6 bases from V and 4 bases from J; bases unmatched to any gene: 6. Germline CDR1 is MNHEY and CDR2 is SMNVEV (reference sequence). The CDR3 is made up of 13 amino acids. This chain's CDR3 is CASRRGQFYEQYF. Written as DNA, the CDR3 is TGTGCCAGCAGGAGGGGGCAATTTTACGAGCAGTACTTC.

V usage is TRBV4-1 and J usage is TRBJ2-3; 8 bases agree with TRBD1. Germline V gene data show CDR1 as MGHRA and CDR2 as YSYEKL. J lost 6 bases, V lost 0 bases, and 11 bases had no gene match. This CDR3 contains 17 residues. CDR3 sequence (DNA): TGCGCCAGCAGCCAAGACCCGGCGACAGGGGAAGTGGATACGCAGTATTTT. It translates to CASSQDPATGEVDTQYF.

The rearrangement uses TRBV5-1 and TRBJ2-2, with D maybe TRBD1 (6 bases). CDR1 and CDR2 (germline): SGHRS, YFSETQ. This CDR3 comprises 16 residues. V was cut by 3 bases and J by 2 bases, with 14 bases left in between. CDR3 DNA sequence: TGCGCCAGCAGCTGGAGAAAGGACAGAAACACCGGGGAGCTGTTTTTT. Translation: CASSWRKDRNTGELFF.

The genes are TRBV14 and TRBJ2-1; D perhaps matches TRBD2 (6 bases). The CDR3 has 16 amino acids. Trimming stripped 1 base from V and 9 bases from J, with 19 bases between. Germline V CDR1 and CDR2: SGHDN, FVKESK. For the CDR3, the DNA is TGTGCCAGCAGCCAAGTTAACGGGAGAAGGTACCCTGAGCAGTTCTTC. It translates to CASSQVNGRRYPEQFF.

The rearrangement uses TRBV4-1 and TRBJ2-7; the match to TRBD2 covers 16 bases. V lost 4 bases to trimming and J lost 5 bases; unmatched junction nucleotides: 2. CDR1 is MGHRA, CDR2 YSYEKL, per germline. The CDR3 is made up of 15 amino acids. The CDR3 nucleotides read TGCGCCAGCAGCCCAGGGACTAGCGGGAGGGACGAGCAGTACTTC. Encoded protein: CASSPGTSGRDEQYF.

This clone was observed a handful of times. This rearrangement joins TRBV10-1 to TRBJ2-5, with 13 bases lining up with TRBD2. Looked up from germline, CDR1 is WNHNN and CDR2 is SYGVQD (reference sequence). V shed 4 bases, J shed 1 base, and the junction held 9 bases outside the gene matches. This CDR3 region has 18 residues. The CDR3 DNA reads TGCGCCAGCAGTGGAGGGACTAGCGGGACTACTAGCCAAGAGACCCAGTACTTC. Its translation: CASSGGTSGTTSQETQYF.

This chain links TRBV30 with TRBJ2-2, with 10 bases that match TRBD2. The germline CDR1 and CDR2 sequences are GTSNPN and SVGIG (reference sequence). Trimming cost V 2 bases and J 2 bases; bases outside gene matches: 2. This CDR3 spans 15 amino acids. This CDR3 is CAWSRTSGNTGELFF. The CDR3 DNA reads TGTGCCTGGAGTCGGACTAGCGGAAACACCGGGGAGCTGTTTTTT. Drawing the rest from reference TRBV30 and TRBJ2-2, the complete variable domain is SQTIHQWPATLVQPVGSPLSLECTVEGTSNPNLYWYRQAAGRGLQLLFYSVGIGQISSEVPQNLSASRPQDRQFILSSKKLLLSDSGFYLCAWSRTSGNTGELFFGEGSRLTVL.

This sequence joins TRBV5-1 and TRBJ2-1; 8 bases fit TRBD2. This CDR3 region has 14 residues. Unmatched junction bases numbered 0, after V lost 0 bases and J lost 4 bases. Germline CDR1 SGHRS, CDR2 YFSETQ. DNA of the CDR3: TGCGCCAGCAGCTTGGTAGCGGGATACAATGAGCAGTTCTTC. This codes for CASSLVAGYNEQFF.

The rearrangement joins TRBV5-1 to TRBJ1-2; D is possibly TRBD1 (5 bases). CDR3 length: 15 amino acids. The germline V gene encodes CDR1 SGHRS and CDR2 YFSETQ. V shed 5 bases and J shed 8 bases, with 22 bases lying between them. CDR3 bases: TGCGCCAGCAGACTTGGAGGGGCCGCTGCACCCGGCTACACCTTC. Its translation is CASRLGGAAAPGYTF.